The 6 T cell receptor beta chains in this list originate from one sample, sequenced in a study of T cells after yellow fever vaccination. MiXCR, run by TCRdb on the 5' RACE reads, gives a single entry per CDR3 protein. Of 95,000 to 150,000 distinct CDR3 sequences in the sample, 8.9% were seen once. The sample in question was CD8+ T cells sorted from PBMCs, obtained on the day of the yellow fever booster vaccination. All receptors derive from a young man who received the YFV17D yellow fever vaccine.

This clonotype was counted a few times. This chain links TRBV7-9 with TRBJ2-1, with a possible D match to TRBD2 (6 bases). The CDR3 runs 16 residues. V gave up 5 bases and J gave up 8 bases, with 22 bases separating them. Germline CDR1 reads SEHNR; CDR2 reads FQNEAQ (reference sequence). The CDR3 DNA sequence: TGTGCCAGCAGCCCGCGACCGGGACTGCCCAACTATGAGCAGTTCTTC. Translating it yields CASSPRPGLPNYEQFF. The variable domain in full, completed from reference TRBV7-9 and TRBJ2-1, reads DTGVSQNPRHKITKRGQNVTFRCDPISEHNRLYWYRQTLGQGPEFLTYFQNEAQLEKSRLLSDRFSAERPKGSFSTLEIQRTEQGDSAMYLCASSPRPGLPNYEQFFGPGTRLTVL.

The chain combines TRBV7-9 with TRBJ2-4, with D possibly matching TRBD1 (6 bases). There are 18 residues in the CDR3. Germline V gives CDR1 SEHNR, CDR2 FQNEAQ (reference sequence). The germline V and J ends were trimmed by 1 base and 2 bases, with 18 bases remaining between them. CDR3 in amino acids: CASSLVGGQGRPKNIQYF. The CDR3 DNA sequence: TGTGCCAGCAGCTTAGTAGGCGGTCAGGGGCGCCCCAAAAACATTCAGTACTTC.

The V gene is TRBV6-5, the J gene TRBJ1-2, with D possibly TRBD1 on 5 matching bases. This CDR3 contains 12 residues. V was pared by 6 bases and J by 6 bases, with 11 bases between. Germline loops: CDR1 MNHEY, CDR2 SVGAGI. The CDR3 bases are TGTGCCAGCAGGCAGGGTGGCGATGGCTACACCTTC. This encodes CASRQGGDGYTF.

A few counts support this clonotype. This rearrangement joins TRBV20-1 to TRBJ2-1; maybe TRBD2 (5 bases). The length of the CDR3 is 15 residues. V was trimmed by 3 bases and J by 0 bases, leaving 12 bases between them. In germline, CDR1 is DFQATT, CDR2 SNEGSKA (reference sequence). This CDR3 reads CSASPEDFSYNEQFF. DNA of the CDR3: TGCAGTGCTAGTCCTGAGGACTTCTCCTACAATGAGCAGTTCTTC.

This clonotype was picked up a small number of times. The chain joins TRBV12-3 or TRBV12-4 to TRBJ2-2; D remains unclear. The CDR3 spans 14 residues. The V and J ends lost 0 bases and 6 bases respectively, with 8 bases between them. The DNA for the CDR3 is TGTGCCAGCAGTTTAGCGCCTTGGCCCGGGGAGCTGTTTTTT. Amino acids: CASSLAPWPGELFF.

This clonotype was observed a few times. The chain joins TRBV5-6 to TRBJ2-7, with D unresolved. Germline V gives CDR1 SGHDT, CDR2 YYEEEE. Trimming removed 0 bases at V and 6 bases at J, with 4 bases between. The CDR3 is 11 residues long. CDR3 in amino acids: CASSLVAEQYF. The CDR3 DNA reads as TGTGCCAGCAGCTTGGTCGCCGAGCAGTACTTC. The whole variable domain, remainder taken from reference TRBV5-6 and TRBJ2-7, is DAGVTQSPTHLIKTRGQQVTLRCSPKSGHDTVSWYQQALGQGPQFIFQYYEEEERQRGNFPDRFSGHQFPNYSSELNVNALLLGDSALYLCASSLVAEQYFGPGTRLTVT.